This is a list of T cell receptor beta chains from one sample in a study of blood T cell repertoires in COVID-19. Repertoires were generated with immunoSEQ multiplex PCR, while TCRdb's copy carries only in-frame clones and drops some. This table holds 150,000 to 200,000 clones, approximately 81% found once. Sample: peripheral blood. Every receptor here comes from a person between 65 and 79 years old with COVID-19, enrolled during active disease. Each CDR3 is given with its conserved first and last residue. The order of the fields is CDR3 protein, J gene, V gene.

CDR3: CASSRTRWETQYF
J: TRBJ2-5
V: TRBV27

CDR3: CASSQGLRLAAYEQYF
J: TRBJ2-7
V: TRBV3-1/TRBV3-2

CDR3: CASSPGGSRGQPQHF
J: TRBJ1-5
V: TRBV3-1/TRBV3-2

CDR3: CASSLSGVYSNQPQHF
J: TRBJ1-5
V: TRBV7-2

CDR3: CASSYQGTNNQPQHF
J: TRBJ1-5
V: TRBV11-2

CDR3: CASSMGLQETQYF
J: TRBJ2-5
V: TRBV5-1

CDR3: CAWSGQGLSEAFF
J: TRBJ1-1
V: TRBV30

CDR3: CASRPTGVGGYTF
J: TRBJ1-2
V: TRBV12-3/TRBV12-4

CDR3: CASSQGVANTEAFF
J: TRBJ1-1
V: TRBV4-3

CDR3: CATLGTGREAFF
J: TRBJ1-1
V: TRBV19

CDR3: CASSTTAGTELNQPQHF
J: TRBJ1-5
V: TRBV18

CDR3: CASSGSGVEQLGYTF
J: TRBJ1-2
V: TRBV28

CDR3: CASSTPGPNLYEQYF
J: TRBJ2-7
V: TRBV11-1

CDR3: CASSQGGKIPSRCTF
J: TRBJ1-2
V: TRBV3-1/TRBV3-2

CDR3: CASSSGSRREQFF
J: TRBJ2-1
V: TRBV7-9

CDR3: CSVDSGTGYTEAFF
J: TRBJ1-1
V: TRBV29-1

CDR3: CASSPRQGESEAFF
J: TRBJ1-1
V: TRBV7-9

CDR3: CASSSGQGNTGELFF
J: TRBJ2-2
V: TRBV5-4

CDR3: CASSHPGTPEAFF
J: TRBJ1-1
V: TRBV16

CDR3: CASSVGQTTEAFF
J: TRBJ1-1
V: TRBV9